This T cell receptor beta chain was identified in a study of human T cells and chemical hapten exposure (dated by TCRdb to the early 2020s). Study-level background: For sensitization, 2% DPC in acetone was applied to a 2 cm by 2 cm area of upper inner arm skin. Patient blood was sampled pre-sensitization (week 0) and at 2, 6 and about 24 weeks after DPC sensitization. The study tracked peripheral blood TCR repertoire changes in vivo during primary and secondary sensitization to the hapten diphenylcyclopropenone (DPC) in alopecia patients. Approximately 28 alopecia patients provided blood for TCR sequencing at one to four time points (pre-sensitization, 2, 6 and 24 weeks). Libraries were combined into a pool for sequencing, and differences in TCR yield between samples came mainly from small differences in library volumes within the pool. Throughout the approximately 26-week study period, patients were also given weekly therapeutic DPC doses on the scalp. Patch testing was performed on the upper back with Finn chambers containing 0.01% DPC, and the patch tests were scored after 6 days according to International Contact Dermatitis Research Group standards. Most of the patients in the cohort were female, and the cohort covered alopecia areata with under or over 50% scalp involvement, alopecia totalis and alopecia universalis. Here is what the overall study found, with its caveats: After repeated subsampling, changes were observed in the strength of the expansion versus patch-test correlation and in the threshold at which the correlation became significant. DPC sensitization did not change the number of TCRs with a frequency above 1 in 1000, and there was no evidence of changes in global repertoire structure. Significantly more large CDR3 similarity clusters were formed by expanded TCRs than by pre-sensitization or healthy control sets, consistent with antigen-driven responses. A positive correlation was found between the number of PT1 expanded TCRs and patch test score, with significance reached at thresholds 8, 16 and 32 but not 4. Because every patient had alopecia, a presumed autoimmune disease, the patients' immune response might differ from that of healthy individuals.

Sample time point, as interpreted from the label and publication: patch test 2, 6 weeks after DPC sensitization. What the treatment or condition label conveys for this sample: therapeutic diphenylcyclopropenone sensitization with weekly scalp DPC. At every patch-test visit, the blood draw took place before the patch test was put on. Patients were eligible if aged 18 to 70, diagnosed with alopecia and judged suitable for DPC therapy, and pregnant patients were excluded. Total RNA was extracted from unfractionated whole blood that had been collected in Tempus Blood RNA tubes. Comment on this clonotype: Its antigen target is currently unknown. No quality values exist for individual bases; no much larger clone is one base distant.

The CDR3 runs 15 residues from the cysteine to the phenylalanine. Only CDR3 DNA remains: 45 bases, in frame from the first base. V loses 6 bases at its end and J loses 8 bases; junction bases beyond the gene matches: 11. Sequences KGHSH (CDR1) and LQKENI (CDR2) are obtained from the germline V gene. The library was produced with RACE. The listed sequencing device is NextSeq 500. Library preparation attached unique molecular identifiers to individual cDNA molecules for quantitative, reproducible TCR counting. For every blood RNA sample, sequencing covered both the TCR alpha and TCR beta chains. In the authors' own workflow: Samples had a median of roughly 91,000 TCRs, with a range from roughly 23,224 to 750,000. The Decombinator software suite was used to annotate the V, J and CDR3 of the TCR reads. To make PS versus PT1 abundance plots, every sample was subsampled to the same number of TCRs (28,000). Expanded TCRs were defined as absent before sensitization and observed at least eight times at the 2-week time point. The public reads were quality trimmed at Q25 with fastp and then assembled into clones with MiXCR by TCRdb, keeping productive beta chains. Rows matching on CDR3 protein sequence are summarized as one entry with the most common DNA and genes. The V and J calls come from TCRdb's annotation, not from the publication. Present in this sample are approximately 350,000 distinct CDR3 sequences, nearly 6.5% of which were seen just once. Less than 6.5% of the sample rests with the top ten.

Source: whole blood, taken in connection with sensitization to the hapten diphenylcyclopropenone (DPC). This chain is built from TRBV18 and TRBJ1-4; TRBD1 fits 8 bases in the junction. The clonotype comes from a woman between 18 and 30 years old with alopecia areata. Some clones in this sample may be carry-over from other donors' samples. The nucleotide sequence reads as follows: TGTGCCAGCTCGGGGGGACAGGCGCACCCAGAAAAACTGTTTTTT. It encodes CASSGGQAHPEKLFF.